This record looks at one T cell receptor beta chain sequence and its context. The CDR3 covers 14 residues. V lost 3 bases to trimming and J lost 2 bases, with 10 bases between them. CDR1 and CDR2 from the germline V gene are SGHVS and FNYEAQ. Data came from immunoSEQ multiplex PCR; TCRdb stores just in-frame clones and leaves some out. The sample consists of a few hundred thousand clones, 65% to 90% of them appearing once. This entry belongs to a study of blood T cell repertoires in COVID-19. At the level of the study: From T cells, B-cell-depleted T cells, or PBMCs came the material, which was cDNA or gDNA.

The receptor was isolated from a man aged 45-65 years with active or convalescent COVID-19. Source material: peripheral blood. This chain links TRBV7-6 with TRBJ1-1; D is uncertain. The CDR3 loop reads CASSFGGINTEAFF. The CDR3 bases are TGTGCCAGCAGCTTTGGAGGGATTAACACTGAAGCTTTCTTT.